This passage covers 15 T cell receptor beta chains from one sample sequenced in a study of cytotoxic CD8 clonotypes in ibrutinib-treated CLL. Generated by immunoSEQ multiplex PCR, the TCRdb table keeps only in-frame clones and is missing some. The table shows 120,000 to 150,000 clones, with approximately 75% occurring only once. Material: PBMCs, obtained after 12 months of ibrutinib treatment. These receptors came from a human donor with chronic lymphocytic leukemia.

This chain links TRBV7-2 with TRBJ1-3; unclear D gene. Trimming shortened V by 4 bases and J by 2 bases, and 0 bases separated the two germline ends. The CDR3 is 11 residues long. Germline V gene lookup returns CDR1 SGHTA and CDR2 FQGNSA. The CDR3 is CASSSGNTIYF. In nucleotides, the CDR3 is TGTGCCAGCAGCTCTGGAAACACCATATATTTT. Complete variable domain (other parts from reference TRBV7-2 and TRBJ1-3): GAGVSQSPSNKVTEKGKDVELRCDPISGHTALYWYRQSLGQGLEFLIYFQGNSAPDKSGLPSDRFSAERTGGSVSTLTIQRTQQEDSAVYLCASSSGNTIYFGEGSWLTVV.

The V and J genes are TRBV29-1 and TRBJ2-5, with 8 bases identical to TRBD2. Germline V gene lookup returns CDR1 SQVTM and CDR2 ANQGSEA. CDR3 length: 14 residues. J was trimmed by 2 bases and V by 6 bases; bases with no gene match: 8. Here the CDR3 reads CSVSTSGGQETQYF. CDR3 coding DNA: TGCAGCGTGTCGACCTCGGGGGGGCAAGAGACCCAGTACTTC.

The chain joins TRBV7-8 to TRBJ1-6, with 10 nucleotides matching TRBD1. The J segment lost 7 bases and the V segment lost 5 bases, leaving 5 bases of the junction unmatched. This CDR3 comprises 15 residues. The germline CDR1 and CDR2 sequences are SGHVS and FQNEAQ. Written as DNA, the CDR3 is TGTGCCAGCAGCATACGACAGGGGGCGAATTCACCCCTCCACTTT. Amino acid sequence: CASSIRQGANSPLHF.

In this sample, this clone turned up a few times. The DNA of the CDR3 is TGTGCCAGCTCATCTCCATGGGAATTGGGCGAGCAGTACTTC. Protein sequence: CASSSPWELGEQYF. The chain employs TRBV18 and TRBJ2-7; D call uncertain. There are 14 residues in the CDR3. The V gene's germline CDR1 is KGHSH and CDR2 LQKENI. The V gene lost 5 bases and the J gene lost 6 bases, with 17 bases spanning the gap.

The CDR3 loop reads CASSRTSNTDTQYF. The CDR3 bases are TGTGCCAGCAGCCGGACTAGTAACACAGATACGCAGTATTTT. The rearrangement uses TRBV7-9 and TRBJ2-3; 7 nucleotides align to TRBD2. The CDR3 spans 14 residues. Germline V lookup: CDR1 SEHNR, CDR2 FQNEAQ (reference sequence). After removal of 5 bases from V and 2 bases from J, the junction contained 4 bases not matched to a gene. Full variable domain (rest looked up from reference TRBV7-9 and TRBJ2-3): DTGVSQNPRHKITKRGQNVTFRCDPISEHNRLYWYRQTLGQGPEFLTYFQNEAQLEKSRLLSDRFSAERPKGSFSTLEIQRTEQGDSAMYLCASSRTSNTDTQYFGPGTRLTVL.

V is TRBV4-2 and J is TRBJ2-7; no reliable D call. Germline V gives CDR1 LGHNA, CDR2 YNFKEQ. V was pared by 3 bases and J by 3 bases, with 9 bases between. The CDR3 covers 13 residues. The CDR3 loop is CASSQRIDYEQYF. CDR3 in DNA: TGTGCCAGCAGCCAGAGGATAGACTACGAGCAGTACTTC.

The chain links TRBV4-1 to TRBJ2-7; D not resolved. V lost 4 bases to trimming and J lost 0 bases, with 16 bases between them. Germline CDR1 reads MGHRA; CDR2 reads YSYEKL. CDR3 length: 16 amino acids. CDR3 nucleotide sequence: TGCGCCAGCAGCCGACAAATACAGCCTAGCTCCTACGAGCAGTACTTC. This sequence encodes CASSRQIQPSSYEQYF.

This clone was seen once. The gene calls are TRBV28 and TRBJ1-5; D is unclear. Germline assignment: CDR1 MDHEN and CDR2 SYDVKM. The CDR3 loop spans 12 amino acids. Between the trimmed V and J ends, which lost 7 bases and 3 bases, there was a span of 7 bases. This CDR3 is CASTINNQPQHF. The CDR3 coding sequence is TGTGCCAGCACCATCAACAATCAGCCCCAGCATTTT.

V is TRBV7-2 and J is TRBJ2-1; 13 bases are a match to TRBD2. CDR1 and CDR2 (germline): SGHTA, FQGNSA. The CDR3 length is 17 residues. V gave up 3 bases and J gave up 7 bases; unmatched junction bases: 9. The CDR3 sequence is CASSLESGTSGTNEQFF. For the CDR3, the DNA is TGTGCCAGCAGCTTGGAGTCCGGGACTAGCGGGACGAATGAGCAGTTCTTC.

The chain joins TRBV2 to TRBJ2-3; 14 nucleotides agree with TRBD2. CDR1 and CDR2 (germline): SNHLY, FYNNEI. The CDR3 has 15 amino acids. V lost 4 bases, J lost 7 bases, and 4 bases stayed unmatched. CDR3 DNA: TGTGCCAGCAGTGGCGGGACTAGCGGGAGCCATACGCAGTATTTT. Translating gives CASSGGTSGSHTQYF.

The genes are TRBV4-1 and TRBJ2-7; 15 bases agree with TRBD2. Trimming removed 3 bases from V and 6 bases from J; junction bases left unmatched: 18. The CDR3 runs 20 residues. Per the germline V gene, CDR1 is MGHRA and CDR2 is YSYEKL. The CDR3 DNA reads TGCGCCAGCAGCCACGCAGACCCGGGACTAGCGGGAGGCGGGGCGGCCGAGCAGTACTTC. Its translation: CASSHADPGLAGGGAAEQYF.

The genes are TRBV19 and TRBJ2-7; possibly TRBD2 for D (6 bases). The CDR3 is 15 residues long. CDR1 LNHDA and CDR2 SQIVND come from the germline V gene (reference sequence). Trimming removed 2 bases from V and 4 bases from J, with 15 bases in between. The CDR3 nucleotides are TGTGCCAGTAGTATAAGGCTCGGGGGAAGGTACGAGCAGTACTTC. Amino acid sequence: CASSIRLGGRYEQYF.

This clone was counted only a few times. The chain links TRBV6-1 to TRBJ1-4; D unclear. CDR1 MNHNS and CDR2 SASEGT come from the germline V gene. This CDR3 has 13 amino acids. V shed 6 bases and J shed 7 bases, with 12 bases lying between them. For the CDR3, the DNA is TGTGCCAGCAGCGCCTCCTTATTTGAAAAACTGTTTTTT. Its protein product is CASSASLFEKLFF.

The rearrangement uses TRBV2 and TRBJ2-1; maybe TRBD2 (7 bases). From germline, CDR1 is SNHLY and CDR2 FYNNEI. The length of the CDR3 is 15 residues. The V and J ends lost 4 bases and 0 bases respectively, with 10 bases between them. This chain's CDR3 is CASSGGGYSYNEQFF. The CDR3 DNA reads as TGTGCCAGCAGTGGGGGGGGCTACTCCTACAATGAGCAGTTCTTC.

The V and J genes are TRBV27 and TRBJ1-4; maybe TRBD1 (5 bases). Trimming shortened V by 5 bases and J by 0 bases, and 10 bases separated the two germline ends. CDR1 and CDR2 (germline): MNHEY, SMNVEV (reference sequence). This CDR3 spans 15 amino acids. CDR3: CASSGTDATNEKLFF. The CDR3, as DNA: TGTGCCAGCAGTGGGACGGATGCAACTAATGAAAAACTGTTTTTT.